These 10 T cell receptor beta chains were all obtained from the same sample, sequenced in a study of T-cell reconstitution after alpha-beta-depleted transplantation in children. Unique molecular identifiers were built into the TCRbeta library. Via MiXCR, TCRdb re-called the PCR reads, giving one row per CDR3 protein. This table holds approximately 500,000 distinct CDR3 sequences, over 9.5% found once. The sample was PBMCs, taken before TCRalphabeta/CD19-depleted stem cell transplant. These receptors were obtained from a child younger than 10 with inherited bone marrow failure, due to receive a stem cell transplant.

There are a few counts of this clonotype. The DNA of the CDR3 is TGTGCCAGCAGCTTAGTTCCGGGGGTGGCTGGCTACACCTTC. Amino acid sequence: CASSLVPGVAGYTF. The V and J genes are TRBV7-2 and TRBJ1-2; TRBD1 might be the D (5 bases). Trimming pared 1 base from V and 7 bases from J, leaving 13 bases between. This CDR3 comprises 14 residues. CDR1 is SGHTA, CDR2 FQGNSA, per germline.

Ten or more counts support this clonotype. V usage is TRBV3-1 and J usage is TRBJ2-3; a weak D match, TRBD2 (5 bases). V was shortened by 5 bases and J by 2 bases, with 14 bases between the two germline ends. CDR3 size: 15 residues. Germline loops: CDR1 LGHDT, CDR2 YNNKEL (reference sequence). As DNA, the CDR3 is TGTGCCAGCAGCGGCACTAGGGTACCCACAGATACGCAGTATTTT. Residues: CASSGTRVPTDTQYF.

This clonotype was counted many times. The V and J genes are TRBV20-1 and TRBJ2-7; TRBD1 might be the D (6 bases). There are 14 residues in the CDR3. Deletions cut 5 bases from V and 3 bases from J, with 17 bases between. Germline V lookup: CDR1 DFQATT, CDR2 SNEGSKA (reference sequence). CDR3 in DNA: TGCAGTGCTCCGACCCGGGACAACTACTACGAGCAGTACTTC. The encoded protein is CSAPTRDNYYEQYF.

This clonotype was seen more than once but under ten times. This chain joins TRBV30 and TRBJ2-2, with 8 positions matching TRBD2. This CDR3 contains 15 residues. Per germline, CDR1 GTSNPN and CDR2 SVGIG (reference sequence). Trimming at V came to 1 base and at J to 5 bases, leaving 6 bases not matched to a gene. CDR3 in DNA: TGTGCCTGGAGTGGCGGGACTAGTCAAACCGGGGAGCTGTTTTTT. Translated, it gives CAWSGGTSQTGELFF.

Ten or more counts support this clonotype. This chain connects TRBV29-1 to TRBJ2-7; D unclear. Germline-derived CDR1 and CDR2 are SQVTM and ANQGSEA. This CDR3 is 14 amino acids long. Trimming left V 4 bases short and J 0 bases short, with 13 bases between. The CDR3 nucleotides read TGCAGCGTTGGGACCGGGTCTTACTCCTACGAGCAGTACTTC. Encoded protein: CSVGTGSYSYEQYF.

This clonotype was found many times. The chain combines TRBV6-5 with TRBJ2-7, with D unclear. From germline, CDR1 is MNHEY and CDR2 SVGAGI. CDR3 length: 14 residues. V was clipped by 6 bases and J by 0 bases, with 12 bases between them. The CDR3 bases are TGTGCCAGCAGCCACCTTAGTAACTCCTACGAGCAGTACTTC. It translates to CASSHLSNSYEQYF.

This clonotype was observed a few times. The gene calls are TRBV3-2 and TRBJ2-2; the table's TRBD2 call for D was not verified on the DNA. TRBV3-2 is labeled a pseudogene. The CDR3 is made up of 17 amino acids. In nucleotides, the CDR3 is TGTGCCAGCAGCCAAGATAACTCAGCTAGCGGGCCCGGGGAGCTGTTTTTT. It yields the protein CASSQDNSASGPGELFF.

On this clonotype itself: Being one base from a much bigger clone, this may be a read error. This chain uses TRBV20-1 with TRBJ1-1; tentatively, D is TRBD1 (6 bases). The V gene lost 5 bases and the J gene lost 10 bases, with 20 bases spanning the gap. Germline V lookup: CDR1 DFQATT, CDR2 SNEGSKA (reference sequence). This CDR3 is built from 13 residues. The CDR3 loop is CSAFTQARGGAFF. DNA of the CDR3: TGCAGTGCTTTCACCCAGGCGCGAGGGGGAGCTTTCTTT.

This clonotype was detected only a few times. The chain carries TRBV6-5 and TRBJ1-4, with 10 bases fitting TRBD1. Germline loops: CDR1 MNHEY, CDR2 SVGAGI. The CDR3 covers 15 residues. Germline trimming cut 0 bases from V and 6 bases from J; bases unmatched to any gene: 1. CDR3 nucleotide sequence: TGTGCCAGCAGTTACTCCGGACAGGGGGATGAAAAACTGTTTTTT. Its protein is CASSYSGQGDEKLFF.

This clonotype has a count of ten or more. This rearrangement joins TRBV28 to TRBJ2-7; 7 positions match TRBD1. Trimming removed 5 bases from V and 2 bases from J; junction bases left unmatched: 6. Germline V CDR1 and CDR2: MDHEN, SYDVKM. The CDR3 contains 14 residues. The CDR3 is CASSHRDRTYEQYF. For the CDR3, the DNA is TGTGCCAGCAGTCACCGGGACAGAACCTACGAGCAGTACTTC.